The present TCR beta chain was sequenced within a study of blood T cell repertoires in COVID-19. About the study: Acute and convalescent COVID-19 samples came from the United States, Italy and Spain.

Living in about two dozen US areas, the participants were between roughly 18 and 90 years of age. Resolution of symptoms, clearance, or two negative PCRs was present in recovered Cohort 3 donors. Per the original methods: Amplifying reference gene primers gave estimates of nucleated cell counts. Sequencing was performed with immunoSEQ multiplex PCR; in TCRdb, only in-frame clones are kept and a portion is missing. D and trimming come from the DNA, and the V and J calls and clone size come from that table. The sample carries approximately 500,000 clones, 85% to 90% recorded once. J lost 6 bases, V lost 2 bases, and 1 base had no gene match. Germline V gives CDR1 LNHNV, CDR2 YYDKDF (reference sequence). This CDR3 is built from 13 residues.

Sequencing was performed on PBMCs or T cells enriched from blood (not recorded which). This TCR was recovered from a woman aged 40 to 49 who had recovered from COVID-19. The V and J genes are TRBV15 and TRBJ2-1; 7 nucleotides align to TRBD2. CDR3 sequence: CATSRRLANEQFF. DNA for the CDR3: TGTGCCACCAGCAGACGACTAGCCAATGAGCAGTTCTTC.